The sequence of this T cell receptor (beta chain) was determined in a study of CD8+CD57+ T cells in acquired aplastic anemia. Study at large: Mean yield of DNA from sorted CD4+ and CD8+ cells was 2.5 to 4 ug.

Profiling that covered TCR beta VDJ and CDR3 relied on genomic DNA as its template. TCRdb re-called the reads with MiXCR, one entry per CDR3 protein. The data show about 130,000 distinct CDR3 sequences, with about half seen just once and roughly 2.5% held by the top ten. Points on this clonotype: Its antigen is still unknown.

Study results and caveats: Patients versus controls showed no significant CD8+ Simpson's diversity difference.

The CDR3 length is 15 residues. Germline CDR1 is KGHDR and CDR2 is SFDVKD. V was shortened by 8 bases and J by 2 bases, with 18 bases between the two germline ends. The rearrangement links TRBV24-1 to TRBJ2-7, with TRBD1 as a possible D gene (6 bases). The sequence was obtained from a human donor in good health, serving as a control. Sequencing was done on a sample of sorted CD4+, CD8+, or CD8+CD57+ T cells (not recorded which) from PBMCs. CDR3 in DNA: TGTGCCACCAAACCAGGACAGCTCTTAACCTACGAGCAGTACTTC. Translated: CATKPGQLLTYEQYF.